This entry is about one T cell receptor (beta chain). The data belong to a study of blood T cell repertoires in COVID-19. Study-level background: Acute and convalescent COVID-19 samples came from the United States, Italy and Spain. T cells, B-cell-depleted T cells, or PBMCs provided the cDNA or gDNA that served as material.

Original processing notes: Estimation of nucleated cell counts relied on the amplification of reference gene primers. Measured with immunoSEQ multiplex PCR; TCRdb has only the in-frame clones, and not every one. V, J and clone size were drawn from that table, and D and trimming were deduced from the DNA. The sample lists roughly 280,000 clones, 89% occurring once. From germline, CDR1 is SGHNT and CDR2 YYREEE (reference sequence). With 5 bases removed from V and 3 bases from J, the gap between germline ends came to 19 bases. The CDR3 has 16 residues. Material: peripheral blood. V is TRBV5-4 and J is TRBJ2-3, with a possible D match to TRBD2 (6 bases). This TCR was sampled from a man aged 50 or older with acute or convalescent COVID-19. The CDR3 protein is CASRENAGSGTDTQYF. The DNA for the CDR3 is TGTGCCAGCAGAGAGAATGCGGGGTCAGGGACAGATACGCAGTATTTT.